The rows below give T cell receptor beta chains drawn from one sample of a study of blood T cell repertoires in COVID-19. Measured with immunoSEQ multiplex PCR; TCRdb has only the in-frame clones, and not every one. The sample holds approximately 320,000 clones, about nine tenths seen once. The sample comprised PBMCs or T cells enriched from blood (not recorded which). The receptor set was obtained from a man aged 55 to 69 who had recovered from COVID-19. CDR3s leave out the opening cysteine and the closing phenylalanine or tryptophan. Each record gives: V gene, CDR3 protein.

v_call: TRBV9
cdr3_aa: ASSVGQGAYNEQF

v_call: TRBV7-6
cdr3_aa: ASSPWTGPSYEQY

v_call: TRBV11-2
cdr3_aa: ASSSAGREIGNEQF

v_call: TRBV18
cdr3_aa: ASSSSTGGLTEAF

v_call: TRBV5-1
cdr3_aa: ASSAINEQF

v_call: TRBV6-5
cdr3_aa: AGATGAYEQY

v_call: TRBV19
cdr3_aa: ASSMTGHKTQY

v_call: TRBV5-5
cdr3_aa: ASSFGLPTNEKLF

v_call: TRBV6-5
cdr3_aa: ASSYSGGTGGYT

v_call: TRBV6-1
cdr3_aa: ASSGGTGVNNQPQH

v_call: TRBV7-2
cdr3_aa: ASSLIGRLRETQY

v_call: TRBV18
cdr3_aa: ASRGTDSYEQY

v_call: TRBV5-4
cdr3_aa: ASSQQLAGGPETQY

v_call: TRBV12-5
cdr3_aa: ASGPNWGGGPNTEAF

v_call: TRBV7-9
cdr3_aa: ASSQTGGKTEAF

v_call: TRBV2
cdr3_aa: ASTAFRNGRNNEQF